This T cell receptor beta chain was found in a study of T cells in localized non-small cell lung cancer. Study conclusions and caveats: There was higher T cell clonality in uninvolved adjacent lung than in tumor, and it was highest there. Prolonged overall survival went with higher T cell density in the blood.

Sequencing used immunoSEQ multiplex PCR; TCRdb keeps in-frame clones, though not all of them. Among 20,000 to 30,000 clones listed, approximately 90% were seen once. Concerning this clone: The target antigen is unknown.

The CDR3 extends over 12 amino acids. Germline V gene sequence: CDR1 SEHNR, CDR2 FQNEAQ (reference sequence). V shed 2 bases and J shed 6 bases, with 5 bases lying between them. The sequence was collected from a woman aged 35-70 years with stage III lung adenocarcinoma. This specimen was peripheral blood mononuclear cells, taken before any cancer treatment. This chain connects TRBV7-9 to TRBJ2-1; no firm D call. CDR3 sequence (DNA): TGTGCCAGCAGCTTAATGGGCAATGAGCAGTTCTTC. As protein: CASSLMGNEQFF. The entire variable domain, with the rest obtained from reference TRBV7-9 and TRBJ2-1, is as follows: DTGVSQNPRHKITKRGQNVTFRCDPISEHNRLYWYRQTLGQGPEFLTYFQNEAQLEKSRLLSDRFSAERPKGSFSTLEIQRTEQGDSAMYLCASSLMGNEQFFGPGTRLTVL.